The source of this T cell receptor beta chain is a study of Graves' ophthalmopathy and Graves' hyperthyroidism. This clonotype has ten or more counts. Its antigen remains unknown. Trimming cost V 2 bases and J 8 bases; bases outside gene matches: 12. Germline V gene data show CDR1 as LGHNT and CDR2 as FRNRAP. This CDR3 spans 16 amino acids. Clinical symptoms and serum thyroxine were used for diagnosis; TRAb, thyroid ultrasound and orbital computed tomography were also relied on. TCR beta CDR3 regions were amplified from RNA transcripts. The authors performed first-round RT-PCR with HTBI primers and then a second-round multiplex PCR. In TCRdb, the multiplex PCR reads were re-called with MiXCR into one record per CDR3 protein. The table shows fewer than 400,000 distinct CDR3 sequences, with approximately 16% occurring only once. Study findings and constraints: Stable hyperthyroidism and ophthalmopathy were told apart by a 13-signature model, which achieved 85% to 90% sensitivity and roughly 80% specificity.

The material sequenced was peripheral blood. This TCR was recovered from a young woman with Graves' ophthalmopathy. The chain has TRBV12-5 and TRBJ1-1; 9 bases fit TRBD1. CDR3 in amino acids: CASGLIPGQGMGEAFF. For the CDR3, the DNA is TGTGCTAGTGGTTTGATACCGGGACAGGGTATGGGGGAAGCTTTCTTT.